The 27 T cell receptor beta chains reported below all come from one sample, sequenced in a study of a mutant IDH1 vaccine in newly diagnosed glioma. The table came from immunoSEQ multiplex PCR; TCRdb's copy has only in-frame clones and leaves some out. Here the sample spans 95,000 to 100,000 clones, approximately 90% being singletons. Indicated time point: baseline, week 1 (first vaccination visit). The treatment was: pre-vaccination baseline after standard-of-care therapy. The source material was PBMCs, sampled from a glioma patient treated with radiotherapy, temozolomide or both. These receptors were collected from a woman in her forties or fifties with glioma.

The V call is TRBV6-1, the J call TRBJ1-2; weak D call: TRBD1 (5 bases). This CDR3 is built from 15 residues. The V and J ends lost 4 bases and 4 bases respectively, with 16 bases between them. CDR1 and CDR2 (germline): MNHNS, SASEGT. CDR3 DNA sequence: TGTGCCAGCAGTGCCCCGGGACGGAACATCTATGGCTACACCTTC. It is translated as CASSAPGRNIYGYTF.

The J gene is TRBJ2-5, the V gene TRBV19; D call uncertain. CDR1 is LNHDA, CDR2 SQIVND, per germline (reference sequence). The CDR3 is 15 amino acids. The V end lost 6 bases, the J end lost 5 bases, and 19 bases lay between the germline ends. For the CDR3, the DNA is TGTGCCAGTAGCTTCGACTGGAGTAATGGGGAGACCCAGTACTTC. It specifies CASSFDWSNGETQYF.

This clone was detected once. This chain joins TRBV5-1 and TRBJ2-1, with 12 positions matching TRBD2. V trimming: 0 bases; J trimming: 4 bases; junction bases outside the gene matches: 2. The CDR3 runs 16 residues. Germline CDR1 reads SGHRS; CDR2 reads YFSETQ. The CDR3 DNA follows: TGCGCCAGCAGCTTGGGACTAGCGGGAGTGTACAATGAGCAGTTCTTC. This codes for CASSLGLAGVYNEQFF.

The chain uses TRBV30 and TRBJ1-3, with D uncertain. The CDR3 has 15 amino acids. Germline CDR1 is GTSNPN and CDR2 is SVGIG (reference sequence). V lost 0 bases to trimming and J lost 2 bases, with 11 bases between them. This chain's CDR3 is CAWSVLVGPGNTIYF. The CDR3 bases are TGTGCCTGGAGTGTCCTGGTCGGCCCTGGAAACACCATATATTTT.

The rearrangement links TRBV28 to TRBJ2-7; 11 bases fit TRBD2. CDR1 is MDHEN and CDR2 is SYDVKM in the germline V gene. This CDR3 is built from 18 residues. The junction had 11 bases not matched to a gene; V was cut back by 4 bases and J by 0 bases. The CDR3 DNA is TGTGCCAGCAGTTGGGGACTAGCGGACCTGGGGACCTCCTACGAGCAGTACTTC. Protein: CASSWGLADLGTSYEQYF.

The V call is TRBV2, the J call TRBJ2-5; possible D gene TRBD1, 6 bases. The germline CDR1 and CDR2 sequences are SNHLY and FYNNEI. The ends were cut back, 5 bases at V and 5 bases at J, with 12 bases in the middle. The CDR3 spans 13 residues. The CDR3 nucleotides are TGTGCCAGCAGTTCCAGGGGCGGGGAGACCCAGTACTTC. Amino acids: CASSSRGGETQYF.

V gene TRBV11-3 combines with J gene TRBJ2-2; 12 nucleotides line up with TRBD2. Per the germline V gene, CDR1 is SGHNT and CDR2 is YENEEA. CDR3 length: 16 amino acids. Losses at the gene ends were 5 bases for V and 2 bases for J; bases not matched to a gene: 3. The CDR3 spells CASSPGLAGNTGELFF. The CDR3 nucleotides are TGTGCCAGCAGCCCCGGACTAGCGGGAAACACCGGGGAGCTGTTTTTT.

The chain has TRBV29-1 and TRBJ2-3, with 8 bases identical to TRBD1. CDR3 length equals 12 residues. Germline CDR1 SQVTM, CDR2 ANQGSEA. V shed 6 bases and J 3 bases; nucleotides not matched to a gene: 2. The CDR3, as DNA: TGCAGCGTCAGACAGGGGACAGATACGCAGTATTTT. The encoded protein is CSVRQGTDTQYF.

The rearrangement joins TRBV18 to TRBJ1-3; TRBD1 matches 9 bases. Looked up from germline, CDR1 is KGHSH and CDR2 is LQKENI. V dropped 3 bases and J dropped 1; count of bases not matched to a gene: 7. The CDR3 is made up of 17 amino acids. The CDR3 region has the DNA TGTGCCAGCTCACCGACGACAGGGGGAGGATCTGGAAACACCATATATTTT. As protein: CASSPTTGGGSGNTIYF.

This chain connects TRBV6-5 to TRBJ1-1; D ambiguous. CDR3 length: 12 residues. Germline CDR1 is MNHEY and CDR2 is SVGAGI. V was pared by 4 bases and J by 6 bases, with 9 bases between. The CDR3 loop is CASSSMGSEAFF. In DNA, the CDR3 is TGTGCCAGCAGTTCTATGGGGTCTGAAGCTTTCTTT.

This rearrangement joins TRBV11-2 to TRBJ2-7; D is perhaps TRBD1 (6 bases). From germline, CDR1 is SGHAT and CDR2 FQNNGV. V lost 5 bases and J 0 bases, leaving 11 bases between the germline ends. The CDR3 contains 14 residues. The CDR3 protein is CASSERGSSYEQYF. CDR3 in DNA: TGTGCCAGCAGCGAAAGGGGGAGCTCCTACGAGCAGTACTTC.

The chain employs TRBV28 and TRBJ2-7, with D tentatively TRBD1 (5 bases). V gave up 5 bases and J gave up 4 bases, with 9 bases separating them. In germline, CDR1 is MDHEN, CDR2 SYDVKM. This CDR3 comprises 12 residues. Written as DNA, the CDR3 is TGTGCCAGCAGTACCTACAGGTACGAGCAGTACTTC. It yields the protein CASSTYRYEQYF.

V is TRBV2 and J is TRBJ2-7, with TRBD2 matching over 10 bases. This CDR3 is 15 amino acids long. Trimming took 8 bases from V and 7 from J; bases not matched to a gene: 14. Germline V CDR1 and CDR2: SNHLY, FYNNEI. CDR3 coding DNA: TGTGCCAGCTTGTCACCGGGACTAGCGCTGGGTGAGCAGTACTTC. Encoded protein: CASLSPGLALGEQYF.

The V call is TRBV29-1, the J call TRBJ2-3, with 12 nucleotides matching TRBD2. V was clipped by 8 bases and J by 3 bases; unmatched bases: 9. Germline V gene lookup returns CDR1 SQVTM and CDR2 ANQGSEA. CDR3 length: 15 amino acids. The CDR3 DNA reads as TGCAGCTCCCTCGGGACTAGCGGGCAAACAGATACGCAGTATTTT. Encoded protein: CSSLGTSGQTDTQYF.

The rearrangement uses TRBV12-5 and TRBJ2-2, with D tentatively TRBD1 (6 bases). The CDR3 extends over 15 amino acids. The V and J ends lost 5 bases and 6 bases respectively, with 16 bases between them. Germline V CDR1 and CDR2: LGHNT, FRNRAP. The CDR3 DNA is TGTGCTAGTGGTCTCCTCCAGGGGATAGCCGGGGAGCTGTTTTTT. Protein: CASGLLQGIAGELFF.

The CDR3 here is CASSSRDSEQYF. In nucleotides, the CDR3 is TGTGCCAGCAGCTCCCGGGACAGCGAGCAGTACTTC. J is TRBJ2-7 and V is TRBV7-9; 7 positions agree with TRBD1. The CDR3 totals 12 residues. V lost 4 bases to trimming and J lost 6 bases; unmatched junction nucleotides: 3. Germline V gene data show CDR1 as SEHNR and CDR2 as FQNEAQ (reference sequence).

The gene calls are TRBV7-9 and TRBJ2-7; 7 bases line up with TRBD2. This CDR3 spans 12 amino acids. Germline V gene data show CDR1 as SEHNR and CDR2 as FQNEAQ (reference sequence). The J segment lost 6 bases and the V segment lost 5 bases, leaving 4 bases of the junction unmatched. The CDR3: CASSRTSAEQYF. DNA of the CDR3: TGTGCCAGCAGCCGTACTAGCGCCGAGCAGTACTTC. Supplemented by reference TRBV7-9 and TRBJ2-7, the full variable domain reads DTGVSQNPRHKITKRGQNVTFRCDPISEHNRLYWYRQTLGQGPEFLTYFQNEAQLEKSRLLSDRFSAERPKGSFSTLEIQRTEQGDSAMYLCASSRTSAEQYFGPGTRLTVT.

This chain joins TRBV12-1 and TRBJ1-4. TRBV12-1 is given as a pseudogene. The CDR3 extends over 12 amino acids. CDR3 sequence reads: CASSLTQEKLFF. The CDR3 region has the DNA TGTGCCAGCAGCTTGACTCAGGAAAAACTGTTTTTT.

V is TRBV7-9 and J is TRBJ2-1; the match to TRBD1 covers 7 bases. V gave up 3 bases and J gave up 4 bases; unmatched junction bases: 6. The CDR3 length is 15 residues. The germline V gene has CDR1 SEHNR and CDR2 FQNEAQ (reference sequence). CDR3 sequence reads: CASSFDRVWYNEQFF. The CDR3 coding sequence is TGTGCCAGCAGCTTCGACAGGGTCTGGTACAATGAGCAGTTCTTC.

V gene TRBV28 combines with J gene TRBJ1-2; D not resolved. This CDR3 has 19 amino acids. Germline-derived CDR1 and CDR2 are MDHEN and SYDVKM. The V end lost 3 bases, the J end lost 6 bases, and 29 bases lay between the germline ends. The CDR3: CASSLRIQGPLRVLNGYTF. For the CDR3, the DNA is TGTGCCAGCAGTTTGAGGATACAAGGTCCCCTGCGGGTATTGAATGGCTACACCTTC.

The chain has TRBV28 and TRBJ1-4; tentative D call: TRBD1 (5 bases). CDR3 length equals 15 residues. CDR1 MDHEN and CDR2 SYDVKM come from the germline V gene. V was shortened by 6 bases and J by 8 bases, with 19 bases between the two germline ends. Here the CDR3 reads CASSTGAFGEEKLFF. The CDR3 DNA reads as TGTGCCAGCAGCACAGGCGCCTTTGGGGAAGAAAAACTGTTTTTT.

The chain carries TRBV7-9 and TRBJ2-3; 8 nucleotides line up with TRBD2. CDR3 length: 15 amino acids. Germline lookup yields CDR1 SEHNR and CDR2 FQNEAQ (reference sequence). With 8 bases clipped from V and 1 base from J, the junction kept 8 bases outside the gene matches. The CDR3 nucleotides read TGTGCCAGCGCGGCGGGAGGTTTGGGCACAGATACGCAGTATTTT. Its protein product is CASAAGGLGTDTQYF.

The V call is TRBV7-9, the J call TRBJ2-1; D is unresolved. The CDR3 extends over 13 amino acids. The germline V gene has CDR1 SEHNR and CDR2 FQNEAQ (reference sequence). Trimming took off 6 bases at V and 5 bases at J, with 11 bases between the two ends. CDR3 coding DNA: TGTGCCAGCAGGCCGGAAGCAGACAATGAGCAGTTCTTC. It specifies CASRPEADNEQFF.

The chain has TRBV19 and TRBJ2-2; weak D call: TRBD1 (5 bases). The ends were cut back, 11 bases at V and 4 bases at J, with 11 bases in the middle. Germline assignment: CDR1 LNHDA and CDR2 SQIVND (reference sequence). The CDR3 covers 12 residues. CDR3 coding DNA: TGTGCCGGAAAGGGGCGCACCGGGGAGCTGTTTTTT. Translating gives CAGKGRTGELFF.

The CDR3 region has the DNA TGTGCCAGCTCACCAAGAGTCAATGAGCAGTTCTTC. Translating it yields CASSPRVNEQFF. The chain uses TRBV18 and TRBJ2-1, with D unresolved. The germline CDR1 and CDR2 sequences are KGHSH and LQKENI. The CDR3 has 12 residues. Trimming took off 2 bases at V and 6 bases at J, with 5 bases between the two ends.

This clone was found a few times. The rearrangement links TRBV2 to TRBJ2-1; 7 bases line up with TRBD1. CDR3 length: 12 amino acids. The germline CDR1 and CDR2 sequences are SNHLY and FYNNEI. The ends lost 6 bases at V and 7 bases at J; junction bases unmatched: 3. CDR3 region: CASSGDSNEQFF. In nucleotides, the CDR3 is TGTGCCAGCAGCGGGGACAGTAATGAGCAGTTCTTC.

This chain connects TRBV19 to TRBJ2-3, with 8 bases matching TRBD1. V lost 4 bases to trimming and J lost 0 bases; unmatched junction nucleotides: 3. The CDR3 loop spans 15 amino acids. The germline gives CDR1 LNHDA, CDR2 SQIVND (reference sequence). The DNA of the CDR3 is TGTGCCAGTAGTAAGGACAGGGTGAGCACAGATACGCAGTATTTT. This sequence encodes CASSKDRVSTDTQYF.